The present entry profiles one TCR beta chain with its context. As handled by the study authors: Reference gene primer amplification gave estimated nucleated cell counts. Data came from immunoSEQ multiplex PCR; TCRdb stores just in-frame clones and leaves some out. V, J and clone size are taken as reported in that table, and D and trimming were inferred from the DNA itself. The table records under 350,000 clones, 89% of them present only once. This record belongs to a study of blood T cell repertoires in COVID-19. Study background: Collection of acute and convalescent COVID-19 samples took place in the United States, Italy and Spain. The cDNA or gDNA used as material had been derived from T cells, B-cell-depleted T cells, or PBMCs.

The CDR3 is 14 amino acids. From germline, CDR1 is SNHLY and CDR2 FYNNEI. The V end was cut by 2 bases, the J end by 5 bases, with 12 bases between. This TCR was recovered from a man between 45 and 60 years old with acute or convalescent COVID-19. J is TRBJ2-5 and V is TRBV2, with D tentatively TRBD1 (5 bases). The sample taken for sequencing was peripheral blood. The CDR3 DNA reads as TGTGCCAGCAGTGAAACAGGTTCTGGGGAGACCCAGTACTTC. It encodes CASSETGSGETQYF.